This T cell receptor beta chain emerged from a study of T cells in Graves' hyperthyroidism and ophthalmopathy. Trimming shortened V by 6 bases and J by 2 bases, and 8 bases separated the two germline ends. The CDR3 covers 13 residues. TCR beta CDR3 regions were amplified from RNA. The HTBI primer set drove a first-round RT-PCR of the TCR CDR3. Via MiXCR, TCRdb re-called the multiplex PCR reads, giving one row per CDR3 protein. The table records roughly 500,000 distinct CDR3 sequences, 35% to 55% of them present only once. This clonotype has ten or more counts. The rearrangement joins TRBV12-3 or TRBV12-4 to TRBJ1-3; TRBD1 is a possible D gene (5 bases). Sequenced input: peripheral blood or thyroid tissue (not recorded which). The receptor comes from an adult woman with Graves' disease, either hyperthyroidism or ophthalmopathy (not recorded which). The CDR3 region has the DNA TGTGCCAGCAGAACAGGTCCTGGAAACACCATATATTTT. Encoded protein: CASRTGPGNTIYF.